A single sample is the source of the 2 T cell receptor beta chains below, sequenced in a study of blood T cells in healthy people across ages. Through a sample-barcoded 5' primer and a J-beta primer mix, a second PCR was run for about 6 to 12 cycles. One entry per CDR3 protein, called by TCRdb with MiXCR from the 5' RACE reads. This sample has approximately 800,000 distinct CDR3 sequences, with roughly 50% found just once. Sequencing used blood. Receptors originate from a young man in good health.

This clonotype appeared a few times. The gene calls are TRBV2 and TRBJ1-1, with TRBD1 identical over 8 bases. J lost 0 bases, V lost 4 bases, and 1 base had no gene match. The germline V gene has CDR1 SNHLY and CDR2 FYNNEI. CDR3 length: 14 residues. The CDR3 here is CASSAGQVNTEAFF. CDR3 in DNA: TGTGCCAGCAGTGCGGGACAGGTGAACACTGAAGCTTTCTTT.

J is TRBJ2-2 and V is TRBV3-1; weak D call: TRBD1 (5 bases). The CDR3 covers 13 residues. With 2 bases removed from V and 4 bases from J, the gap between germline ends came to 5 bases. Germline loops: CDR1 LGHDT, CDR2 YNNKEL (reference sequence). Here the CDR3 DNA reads TGTGCCAGCAGCCAACAGGGCACCGGGGAGCTGTTTTTT. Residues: CASSQQGTGELFF.